The 9 T cell receptor beta chains given below trace back to one sample, sequenced in a study of blood T cell repertoires in COVID-19. Profiled with immunoSEQ multiplex PCR; TCRdb holds only in-frame clones, not every one. The sample holds 150,000 to 200,000 clones, roughly 86% seen once. Sequenced: peripheral blood. These receptors all stem from a woman between 45 and 65 years old with acute or convalescent COVID-19.

V and J are TRBV5-6 and TRBJ1-5; 8 bases fit TRBD1. The CDR3 runs 14 residues. Germline V gene data show CDR1 as SGHDT and CDR2 as YYEEEE. J gave up 7 bases and V 0 bases, and 3 bases lay outside the gene matches. DNA for the CDR3: TGTGCCAGCAGCTTGGGACAGGGGCACCAGCCCCAGCATTTT. Translating gives CASSLGQGHQPQHF.

The genes are TRBV7-8 and TRBJ1-1, with D unclear. This CDR3 spans 11 amino acids. Looked up from germline, CDR1 is SGHVS and CDR2 is FQNEAQ. The V gene lost 5 bases and the J gene lost 4 bases, with 5 bases spanning the gap. CDR3 sequence (DNA): TGTGCCAGCAGCCCTCGCACTGAAGCTTTCTTT. This translates into CASSPRTEAFF. The variable domain in full, completed from reference TRBV7-8 and TRBJ1-1, reads GAGVSQSPRYKVAKRGQDVALRCDPISGHVSLFWYQQALGQGPEFLTYFQNEAQLDKSGLPSDRFFAERPEGSVSTLKIQRTQQEDSAVYLCASSPRTEAFFGQGTRLTVV.

The chain has TRBV7-9 and TRBJ1-1; a possible D gene is TRBD1 (5 bases). Per germline, CDR1 SEHNR and CDR2 FQNEAQ (reference sequence). The CDR3 is made up of 13 amino acids. V was trimmed by 6 bases and J by 3 bases, leaving 11 bases between them. CDR3 region: CASSSTGYTEAFF. Written as DNA, the CDR3 is TGTGCCAGCAGTTCTACAGGATACACTGAAGCTTTCTTT. The entire variable domain, with the rest obtained from reference TRBV7-9 and TRBJ1-1, is as follows: DTGVSQNPRHKITKRGQNVTFRCDPISEHNRLYWYRQTLGQGPEFLTYFQNEAQLEKSRLLSDRFSAERPKGSFSTLEIQRTEQGDSAMYLCASSSTGYTEAFFGQGTRLTVV.

The chain carries TRBV18 and TRBJ1-1; unclear D gene. Germline CDR1 KGHSH, CDR2 LQKENI. V dropped 2 bases and J dropped 4 bases, with 11 bases sitting between them. This CDR3 comprises 14 residues. The CDR3 DNA follows: TGTGCCAGCTCACCAGAAGTACTGAGCACTGAAGCTTTCTTT. It codes for CASSPEVLSTEAFF. The full variable domain, with the rest looked up from reference TRBV18 and TRBJ1-1, is NAGVMQNPRHLVRRRGQEARLRCSPMKGHSHVYWYRQLPEEGLKFMVYLQKENIIDESGMPKERFSAEFPKEGPSILRIQQVVRGDSAAYFCASSPEVLSTEAFFGQGTRLTVV.

DNA for the CDR3: TGTGCCAGCAGCCCCTTGACTAGCGAGGAATCAGAGACCCAGTACTTC. Its protein is CASSPLTSEESETQYF. The chain joins TRBV7-8 to TRBJ2-5; 8 bases are shared with TRBD2. Germline-derived CDR1 and CDR2 are SGHVS and FQNEAQ. After removal of 5 bases from V and 4 bases from J, the junction contained 12 bases not matched to a gene. The CDR3 runs 16 residues.

The J gene is TRBJ1-1, the V gene TRBV19; possible D gene TRBD1, 5 bases. Germline loops: CDR1 LNHDA, CDR2 SQIVND (reference sequence). The CDR3 runs to 16 residues. Trimming removed 5 bases at V and 1 base at J, with 17 bases between. CDR3 in amino acids: CASSVGSIGGNTEAFF. The DNA for the CDR3 is TGTGCCAGTAGTGTTGGGTCCATCGGGGGGAACACTGAAGCTTTCTTT. Drawing the rest from reference TRBV19 and TRBJ1-1, the complete variable domain is DGGITQSPKYLFRKEGQNVTLSCEQNLNHDAMYWYRQDPGQGLRLIYYSQIVNDFQKGDIAEGYSVSREKKESFPLTVTSAQKNPTAFYLCASSVGSIGGNTEAFFGQGTRLTVV.

This chain joins TRBV7-3 and TRBJ2-3, with D maybe TRBD2 (6 bases). The CDR3 length is 16 residues. Trimming shortened V by 2 bases and J by 2 bases, and 14 bases separated the two germline ends. Germline V lookup: CDR1 SGHTA, CDR2 FQGTGA. CDR3 nucleotide sequence: TGTGCCAGCAGCTTATTTGGGGGGACCACCACAGATACGCAGTATTTT. It codes for CASSLFGGTTTDTQYF.

V gene TRBV19 combines with J gene TRBJ1-2; 9 bases agree with TRBD1. Germline loops: CDR1 LNHDA, CDR2 SQIVND (reference sequence). There are 15 residues in the CDR3. The ends lost 2 bases at V and 3 bases at J; junction bases unmatched: 4. CDR3 coding DNA: TGTGCCAGTAGTATATGGGGACAGGGAGACTATGGCTACACCTTC. It is translated as CASSIWGQGDYGYTF.

This clone was seen just once. V gene TRBV19 combines with J gene TRBJ1-2, with D possibly matching TRBD1 (5 bases). The germline CDR1 and CDR2 sequences are LNHDA and SQIVND (reference sequence). Between the trimmed V and J ends, which lost 4 bases and 6 bases, there was a span of 21 bases. This CDR3 is 16 amino acids long. CDR3 sequence: CASSTDRQLSTNGYTF. The CDR3 DNA reads as TGTGCCAGTAGTACCGACCGACAGCTCAGTACAAATGGCTACACCTTC.